This T cell receptor beta chain came from a study of T cell responses to AZD1222 COVID-19 vaccine (dated by TCRdb to the early 2020s). Concerning the study at large: AZD1222 recipients with second doses at about 4 weeks or about 12 weeks were pooled, because spike-specific TCR depth and breadth did not differ between schedules. Trial participants were enrolled into age subgroups of 18-55, 56-69 and 70-plus years, which contained roughly 140, 27 and 60 TCR-sequenced participants, respectively. A total of approximately 230 trial participants underwent TCR sequencing, of whom some 210 received two doses of AZD1222 and about 25 received two doses of the MenACWY control vaccine. The full study reports these points: In the small 56-69-year group, the increase in depth fell short of significance, most likely because of low power. Conclusions about previously exposed vaccinees were limited because only 5 or 6 AZD1222 recipients were SARS-CoV-2 seropositive at baseline. A significant rise in spike-specific TCR breadth and depth was observed after two AZD1222 doses relative to day 0 and relative to MenACWY recipients. Nearly half of unique spike-specific TCRs reportedly recognized epitopes outside regions mutated in the B.1.351 and B.1.1.7 variants. No day 14 peak-response samples were available, so repertoires were characterized only after the peak T cell response. Vaccine-associated CD4 TCRs spanned the whole spike protein, with dominant responses in regions 160-218 and 743-854. Participants were mostly white British and included more females than males, and it was suggested by the authors that clonal diversity may have been underestimated.

This sample's time point label indicates: baseline before first vaccination. Vaccinee samples came from UK trials COV001 and COV002, including a single-blind randomized controlled phase 2/3 trial of AZD1222 (ChAdOx1 nCoV-19) in healthy adults. Trial participant PBMC samples were collected at day 0 and day 28 after the second dose for TCRbeta chain sequencing. Points on this clone: It has no known antigen specificity. Base qualities are not at hand, and no much larger clone is one base apart.

The CDR3 regions of human TCRbeta chains were analyzed by immunosequencing. The authors' pipeline ran thus. TCRs in the repertoires were compared against a reference library of SARS-CoV-2-specific TCRs that had been generated with the MIRA antigen-specificity platform. Breadth was defined as the fraction of unique TCRs that were SARS-CoV-2-associated, and depth was defined as the fraction of total T cells that were SARS-CoV-2-associated. Using the MIRA data, each spike-specific TCR was mapped to the spike region that the TCR reacts to and placed in a CD4 or CD8 class. Log10-transformed breadth and depth values were compared by one-way ANOVA with Sidak's multiple comparisons tests. TCRdb obtained this table from immuneACCESS and retained in-frame rearrangements with V and J assigned. These tables miss some clones; where compared with another copy, unresolved V genes account for less than half of the shortfall, and the remainder is unexplained. V and J calls and clone size follow that table, whereas D and trimming were derived from the DNA. The sample table records 110,000 or so clones; roughly 90% of these occur just once. The ten largest make up roughly 15% of the sample.

CDR1 MNHEY and CDR2 SVGAGI are derived from the germline V gene. There are 14 amino acids in the CDR3, from cysteine to phenylalanine inclusive. Only the CDR3 portion is preserved as DNA: 42 bases, with reading frame beginning at the first base. Trimming removed 6 bases from V and 7 bases from J, leaving 15 bases between the germline ends. Sequenced material: peripheral blood, taken on day 0 of AZD1222 vaccination. The clonotype comes from an adult in good health. The rearranged chain carries TRBV6-5 and TRBJ1-4, with the D gene not confidently named. The CDR3 region: CASSKWGGSEKLFF. The bases read TGTGCCAGCAGCAAGTGGGGAGGGAGTGAAAAACTGTTTTTT.